The entry below gives a single TCR beta chain sequence along with its context. The data belong to a study of response to subunit inactivated influenza vaccine. TCRdb reprocessed the RT-PCR reads with MiXCR, giving one entry per CDR3 protein. Of 550,000 to 800,000 distinct CDR3 sequences listed, about a sixth are singletons. Deletions cut 7 bases from V and 3 bases from J, with 22 bases between. CDR1 and CDR2 from the germline V gene are SNHLY and FYNNEI. The length of the CDR3 is 17 residues. This receptor was identified in a man aged 50 to 60 who received an inactivated influenza vaccine. The starting material was PBMCs from blood, obtained 12 days after vaccination. The chain is built from TRBV2 and TRBJ2-1; D might be TRBD1 or TRBD2, each matching 7 bases. The CDR3 DNA follows: TGTGCCAGCACCACCCTCAGGGGGGGGGTTGTCTACAATGAGCAGTTCTTC. This sequence encodes CASTTLRGGVVYNEQFF.